The sample holds a few counts of the clone carrying this TCR beta chain. Its antigen is not known. V was clipped by 3 bases and J by 0 bases, with 5 bases between them. Germline loops: CDR1 LNHDA, CDR2 SQIVND (reference sequence). The CDR3 extends over 13 amino acids. The data stem from a study of cytomegalovirus exposure and HLA in healthy donors. Overall study findings and caveats: Based on reports, TCR beta sequences accurately predicted HLA-A and HLA-B alleles for most subjects. An analysis done earlier found most TCR beta V segments productive about 90% or about 30% of the time. Among the most significant clusters, several appeared linked to common viral pathogens in a later analysis. The study labeled about 160 TCR beta chains cytomegalovirus-associated.

PCR used 60 Vbeta primers and 13 Jbeta primers. Only in-frame clones appear in the TCRdb table, and some are missing; sequencing was by immunoSEQ multiplex PCR. Counted here are some 190,000 clones, approximately 80% occurring once; the ten biggest clones make up around 1.4%. V is TRBV19 and J is TRBJ1-1; unclear D gene. The sample taken for sequencing was PBMCs. This TCR was recovered from a girl between 10 and 17 years old in good health and CMV-seropositive. The CDR3 region is CASSISVNTEAFF. The DNA of the CDR3 is TGTGCCAGTAGTATCAGTGTGAACACTGAAGCTTTCTTT.